The clone carrying this T cell receptor beta chain has ten or more counts. Its antigen is unknown. These data originate in a study of T cells after yellow fever vaccination. Findings and limits, study-wide: Clones from primary vaccination mostly reappeared after the booster (around 96% CD4, roughly 87% CD8).

This CDR3 has 13 residues. The germline CDR1 and CDR2 sequences are LGHNA and YSLEER. After removal of 4 bases from V and 6 bases from J, the junction contained 4 bases not matched to a gene. 5'RACE template switching produced TCR cDNA carrying a universal primer site and UMIs. TCRdb reprocessed the 5' RACE reads via MiXCR and lists one record per CDR3 protein. The table lists some 150,000 distinct CDR3 sequences, 6.6% of them singletons. The V and J genes are TRBV4-3 and TRBJ2-7, with 9 positions matching TRBD1. The sequence derives from a man aged 30 to 45 who received the YFV17D yellow fever vaccine. This material consisted of CD4+ T cells sorted from PBMCs, taken 10 days after the yellow fever booster vaccination. The CDR3 sequence: CASSRDRAFEQYF. In nucleotides, the CDR3 is TGCGCCAGCAGCCGGGACAGGGCGTTCGAGCAGTACTTC.